Listed below are T cell receptor beta chains from one sample, sequenced in a study of CD8 T cells in Susac syndrome. Each CDR3 protein gets one entry after TCRdb re-called the immunoSEQ multiplex PCR reads with MiXCR. The sample gives approximately 280,000 distinct CDR3 sequences, 80% to 90% of which show up once; over 0.1% is in the top ten. Sequenced material: CD8+ T cells from PBMCs. These receptors all stem from a human donor with multiple sclerosis. Both conserved end residues are part of each CDR3. The D gene is left open where the match is weak. Expanded clones are given a class, and other clones once, few, many or no size at all.

v_gene: TRBV3-1; d_gene: NA; j_gene: TRBJ1-2; abundance: NA; CDR3nt: TGTGCCAGCACCCCACAACCTAACTATGGCTACACCTTC; CDR3aa: CASTPQPNYGYTF
v_gene: TRBV12-3/TRBV12-4; d_gene: TRBD2; j_gene: TRBJ2-2; abundance: NA; CDR3nt: TGTGCCAGCAGTTCAGACTCAGGACTAGCGGGAGTATTCACAAGGGCCGGGGAGCTGTTTTTT; CDR3aa: CASSSDSGLAGVFTRAGELFF
v_gene: TRBV29-1; d_gene: NA; j_gene: TRBJ2-5; abundance: NA; CDR3nt: TGCAGCGGTTCCTACGGGACGAAAAGGGAGACCCAGTACTTC; CDR3aa: CSGSYGTKRETQYF
v_gene: TRBV30; d_gene: TRBD1; j_gene: TRBJ1-1; abundance: NA; CDR3nt: TGTGCCTGGAGTGTCTCAGGACAGGGCTGGCGCACTGAAGCTTTCTTT; CDR3aa: CAWSVSGQGWRTEAFF
v_gene: TRBV5-1; d_gene: NA; j_gene: TRBJ2-7; abundance: NA; CDR3nt: TGCGCCAGCAGCTTGACAGGGCAGAACGAGCAGTACTTC; CDR3aa: CASSLTGQNEQYF
v_gene: TRBV7-9; d_gene: TRBD1; j_gene: TRBJ2-4; abundance: NA; CDR3nt: TGTGCCAGCAGCTCACCCACCGGGACAGGGAAAAACATTCAGTACTTC; CDR3aa: CASSSPTGTGKNIQYF
v_gene: TRBV27; d_gene: TRBD1; j_gene: TRBJ1-3; abundance: NA; CDR3nt: TGTGCCAGCAGTTCCGGGACAGGGTGGAACACCATATATTTT; CDR3aa: CASSSGTGWNTIYF
v_gene: TRBV20-1; d_gene: NA; j_gene: TRBJ1-5; abundance: once; CDR3nt: TGCAGTGCTAGAGACTTCTCCAGGGGCCCTGAATCAGGTGGCAATCAGCCCCAGCATTTT; CDR3aa: CSARDFSRGPESGGNQPQHF
v_gene: TRBV2; d_gene: NA; j_gene: TRBJ1-5; abundance: NA; CDR3nt: TGTGCCAGCACCCGAGACAGGCTCAGCAATCAGCCCCAGCATTTT; CDR3aa: CASTRDRLSNQPQHF
v_gene: TRBV27; d_gene: TRBD1; j_gene: TRBJ2-3; abundance: NA; CDR3nt: TGTGCCAGCAGCCACAGGGGAGACACAGATACGCAGTTTTTT; CDR3aa: CASSHRGDTDTQFF
v_gene: TRBV6-5; d_gene: NA; j_gene: TRBJ2-2; abundance: once; CDR3nt: TGTGCCAGCAGTTATGTCCGGGTATACGAAAGGACCGGGGAGCTGTTTTTT; CDR3aa: CASSYVRVYERTGELFF
v_gene: TRBV6-7; d_gene: TRBD1; j_gene: TRBJ2-7; abundance: NA; CDR3nt: TGTGCCAGCAGTCTACCGGGACAGGGTACCTTTTTCCTCTCCTACGAGCAGTACTTC; CDR3aa: CASSLPGQGTFFLSYEQYF
v_gene: TRBV6-5; d_gene: NA; j_gene: TRBJ2-7; abundance: NA; CDR3nt: TGTGCCAGTTTCGCTGTTGGGACCTACGAGCAGTACTTC; CDR3aa: CASFAVGTYEQYF
v_gene: TRBV9; d_gene: NA; j_gene: TRBJ2-1; abundance: once; CDR3nt: TGTGCCAGCAGCGTAGTGGAAGTTGTTGAGCAGTTCTTC; CDR3aa: CASSVVEVVEQFF
v_gene: TRBV27; d_gene: TRBD2; j_gene: TRBJ2-1; abundance: NA; CDR3nt: TGTGCCAGCAGTTCTGGGACTACTGAGAACTACAATGAGCAGTTCTTC; CDR3aa: CASSSGTTENYNEQFF
v_gene: TRBV4-1; d_gene: TRBD1; j_gene: TRBJ1-4; abundance: NA; CDR3nt: TGCGCCAGCAGGACGGACAGGGAAACTAATGAAAAACTGTTTTTT; CDR3aa: CASRTDRETNEKLFF
v_gene: TRBV20-1; d_gene: NA; j_gene: TRBJ2-2; abundance: NA; CDR3nt: TGCAGTGCCCGTAATCACGCGAACACCGGGGAGCTGTTTTTT; CDR3aa: CSARNHANTGELFF
v_gene: TRBV6-6; d_gene: TRBD1; j_gene: TRBJ2-3; abundance: few; CDR3nt: TGTGCCAGCAGTTACCTACAGGGGTCCCCAGATACGCAGTATTTT; CDR3aa: CASSYLQGSPDTQYF
v_gene: TRBV5-4; d_gene: TRBD2; j_gene: TRBJ2-3; abundance: NA; CDR3nt: TGTGCCAGCAGCCCCCGCCCGACAGCGGGAGAAACAGATACGCAGTATTTT; CDR3aa: CASSPRPTAGETDTQYF
v_gene: TRBV6-5; d_gene: NA; j_gene: TRBJ2-1; abundance: NA; CDR3nt: TGTGCCAGCAGTTACGGGGACTTACCCAATGAGCAGTTCTTC; CDR3aa: CASSYGDLPNEQFF
v_gene: TRBV30; d_gene: NA; j_gene: TRBJ1-5; abundance: NA; CDR3nt: TGTGCCTTCCGGGACGTGAATAGCAATCAGCCCCAGCATTTT; CDR3aa: CAFRDVNSNQPQHF
v_gene: TRBV27; d_gene: TRBD1; j_gene: TRBJ1-2; abundance: NA; CDR3nt: TGTGCCACCACAGGGGGAAACTATGGCTACACCTTC; CDR3aa: CATTGGNYGYTF
v_gene: TRBV27; d_gene: NA; j_gene: TRBJ2-2; abundance: NA; CDR3nt: TGTGCCAGCAGTTTATTAGGCGGGAACACCGGGGAGCTGTTTTTT; CDR3aa: CASSLLGGNTGELFF
v_gene: TRBV27; d_gene: NA; j_gene: TRBJ2-1; abundance: NA; CDR3nt: TGTGCCAGCAGTTATACTCGCGGGAAGTACAATGAGCAGTTCTTC; CDR3aa: CASSYTRGKYNEQFF
v_gene: TRBV19; d_gene: NA; j_gene: TRBJ2-7; abundance: NA; CDR3nt: TGTGCCAGTAGTGCGGGATTCTACGAGCAGTACTTC; CDR3aa: CASSAGFYEQYF
v_gene: TRBV7-9; d_gene: NA; j_gene: TRBJ1-2; abundance: NA; CDR3nt: TGTGCCAGCAGCTTGGACTACAGCCTCTATGGCTACACCTTC; CDR3aa: CASSLDYSLYGYTF
v_gene: TRBV10-2; d_gene: TRBD2; j_gene: TRBJ2-1; abundance: NA; CDR3nt: TGCGCCAGCTCGGGGGAAAGCGGGAATTTGAATGAGCAGTTCTTC; CDR3aa: CASSGESGNLNEQFF
v_gene: TRBV28; d_gene: TRBD1; j_gene: TRBJ1-5; abundance: NA; CDR3nt: TGTGCCAGCAGCCTCGACAGGGAGAGCAATCAGCCCCAGCATTTT; CDR3aa: CASSLDRESNQPQHF
v_gene: TRBV19; d_gene: NA; j_gene: TRBJ2-7; abundance: NA; CDR3nt: TGTGCCAGTAGTAGTGGGCCGGGACACGAAACCTACGAGCAGTACTTC; CDR3aa: CASSSGPGHETYEQYF
v_gene: TRBV30; d_gene: TRBD2; j_gene: TRBJ2-3; abundance: NA; CDR3nt: TGTGCCTGGGAGGGACTAGCGGTTCGTTTT; CDR3aa: CAWEGLAVRF
v_gene: TRBV15; d_gene: TRBD1; j_gene: TRBJ2-3; abundance: NA; CDR3nt: TGTGCCACCAGGGAAGACAGGGGCAGGGCAGATACGCAGTATTTT; CDR3aa: CATREDRGRADTQYF
v_gene: TRBV7-2; d_gene: NA; j_gene: TRBJ2-1; abundance: NA; CDR3nt: TGTGCCAGCAGCTTAGAGGCCCGGATTTCTTCCTCCTACAATGAGCAGTTCTTC; CDR3aa: CASSLEARISSSYNEQFF
v_gene: TRBV12-3/TRBV12-4; d_gene: TRBD1; j_gene: TRBJ1-1; abundance: NA; CDR3nt: TGTGCCAGCAGTTTCGTGGGACAGGGGGGAAGTGAAGCTTTCTTT; CDR3aa: CASSFVGQGGSEAFF
v_gene: TRBV19; d_gene: TRBD2; j_gene: TRBJ2-1; abundance: NA; CDR3nt: TGTGCCAGTAGCCTCCCGGGACTAGCGGGCTTCTACAATGAGCAGTTCTTC; CDR3aa: CASSLPGLAGFYNEQFF
v_gene: TRBV7-9; d_gene: NA; j_gene: TRBJ2-2; abundance: NA; CDR3nt: TGTGCCAGCAGCCCGATGACCCCGGCCGGGGAGCTGTTTTTT; CDR3aa: CASSPMTPAGELFF
v_gene: TRBV5-1; d_gene: NA; j_gene: TRBJ1-4; abundance: NA; CDR3nt: TGCGCCAGCAGCTCCGGCCAGATTGAAAAACTGTTTTTT; CDR3aa: CASSSGQIEKLFF
v_gene: TRBV11-1; d_gene: NA; j_gene: TRBJ2-7; abundance: NA; CDR3nt: TGTGCCAGCAGCTTAGAGGGAGTTCGCTACGAGCAGTACTTC; CDR3aa: CASSLEGVRYEQYF